What follows is one T cell receptor (beta chain) and its context. This record belongs to a study of lymphopenia after photon versus proton radiotherapy. Germline CDR1 reads LNHDA; CDR2 reads SQIVND (reference sequence). Trimming took 7 bases from V and 1 from J, leaving 13 bases between them. CDR3 length: 14 residues. Assay: immunoSEQ multiplex PCR; the TCRdb copy retains only in-frame clones and omits some. The data show about 12,000 clones, about 90% seen once. The chain combines TRBV19 with TRBJ1-2; tentatively, D is TRBD1 (5 bases). This sample comprised peripheral blood, obtained from a patient treated with proton-based radiotherapy. This TCR was sampled from a man in his 60s with pancreatic cancer. CDR3 coding DNA: TGTGCCAGTAAAACAGGTCAATTTAACTATGGCTACACCTTC. Amino acids: CASKTGQFNYGYTF.